One sample yielded the 15 T cell receptor beta chains listed below, sequenced in a study of Graves' ophthalmopathy and Graves' hyperthyroidism. Amplification of TCR beta CDR3 regions used RNA transcripts. Second-round multiplex PCR came after a first-round RT-PCR that employed HTBI primers. Via MiXCR, TCRdb re-called the multiplex PCR reads, giving one row per CDR3 protein. The repertoire includes approximately 700,000 distinct CDR3 sequences, about 41% of them detected once, and over 2.5% sits in the top ten. Sequencing was done on a sample of peripheral blood. Receptor source: an adult man with Graves' ophthalmopathy.

This clonotype has at least ten counts. The J gene is TRBJ1-5, the V gene TRBV7-2; tentatively, D is TRBD1 (6 bases). Trimming took off 5 bases at V and 0 bases at J, with 14 bases between the two ends. CDR3 size: 16 residues. In germline, CDR1 is SGHTA, CDR2 FQGNSA. CDR3 amino acids: CASSMLSGDSNQPQHF. In DNA form, the CDR3 reads TGTGCCAGCAGCATGCTTTCAGGGGATAGCAATCAGCCCCAGCATTTT.

This clonotype has ten or more counts. The chain is built from TRBV7-9 and TRBJ1-4; 9 bases fit TRBD1. CDR3 length: 15 residues. With V trimmed by 2 bases and J by 6 bases, 4 bases remained unmatched. Germline lookup yields CDR1 SEHNR and CDR2 FQNEAQ (reference sequence). The CDR3 nucleotides are TGTGCCAGCAGCTTAATGGACAGGGGATATGAAAAACTGTTTTTT. Amino acid sequence: CASSLMDRGYEKLFF.

As to this clonotype: Relative to the germline gene, one junction end is altered; a read error may explain this. The rearrangement links TRBV25-1 to TRBJ2-7, with TRBD1 matching over 7 bases. This CDR3 is built from 15 residues. Looked up from germline, CDR1 is MGHDK and CDR2 is SYGVNS. The CDR3 coding sequence is TGTGCCAGCAGCGCCCACAGGGGTAGCTCCTACGAGCAGCACTTC. This gives the protein CASSAHRGSSYEQHF.

The genes are TRBV29-1 and TRBJ1-2; 9 bases align to TRBD1. This CDR3 spans 15 amino acids. V dropped 7 bases and J dropped 4; count of bases not matched to a gene: 13. Germline CDR1 reads SQVTM; CDR2 reads ANQGSEA. The CDR3 DNA reads as TGCAGCGGCTTTATCGGGACAGGGTTTTTCTATGGCTACACCTTC. Amino acids: CSGFIGTGFFYGYTF.

V and J are TRBV12-3 or TRBV12-4 and TRBJ1-1; D gene unclear. The CDR3 is 16 residues long. With 3 bases removed from V and 1 base from J, the gap between germline ends came to 15 bases. The CDR3 spells CASSFWRGRTNTEAFF. CDR3 nucleotide sequence: TGTGCCAGCAGTTTTTGGAGAGGCAGGACGAACACTGAAGCTTTCTTT.

This chain joins TRBV2 and TRBJ1-1; D gene uncertain. Trimming pared 8 bases from V and 4 bases from J, leaving 8 bases between. The CDR3 is 11 residues long. Germline V gene sequence: CDR1 SNHLY, CDR2 FYNNEI. The CDR3 sequence: CASFGSTEAFF. The CDR3 bases are TGTGCCAGCTTTGGGTCCACTGAAGCTTTCTTT.

The chain links TRBV25-1 to TRBJ1-2; D remains ambiguous. This CDR3 has 12 amino acids. Trimming cost V 5 bases and J 1 base, with 5 bases left between them. Germline V lookup: CDR1 MGHDK, CDR2 SYGVNS. The CDR3 DNA reads TGTGCCAGCAGTAACCTTAACTATGGCTACACCTTC. This sequence encodes CASSNLNYGYTF.

Many counts were recorded for this clonotype. This sequence joins TRBV20-1 and TRBJ2-5; D not certain. V was pared by 5 bases and J by 5 bases, with 9 bases between. This CDR3 comprises 11 residues. Germline V gene lookup returns CDR1 DFQATT and CDR2 SNEGSKA (reference sequence). The CDR3 loop reads CSAWTEETQYF. CDR3 DNA: TGCAGTGCTTGGACGGAGGAGACCCAGTACTTC.

The sample holds a few counts of this clonotype. This sequence joins TRBV19 and TRBJ2-2; no reliable D call. The CDR3 consists of 11 residues. Germline CDR1 is LNHDA and CDR2 is SQIVND (reference sequence). Trimming shortened V by 3 bases and J by 6 bases, and 2 bases separated the two germline ends. CDR3 residues: CASSIPGELFF. In DNA, the CDR3 is TGTGCCAGTAGTATTCCCGGGGAGCTGTTTTTT.

This clonotype was observed many times. The chain combines TRBV10-3 with TRBJ1-3; 7 bases are shared with TRBD1. The CDR3 spans 15 residues. Losses at the gene ends were 6 bases for V and 4 bases for J; bases not matched to a gene: 9. Germline CDR1 and CDR2: ENHRY and SYGVKD. The CDR3 loop is CAIRGTVALGNTIYF. CDR3 DNA: TGTGCCATCAGGGGGACAGTCGCTCTCGGAAACACCATATATTTT.

Many counts were recorded for this clonotype. V gene TRBV19 combines with J gene TRBJ1-1; D perhaps matches TRBD1 (5 bases). V gave up 4 bases and J gave up 1 base, with 7 bases separating them. The CDR3 extends over 13 amino acids. The V gene's germline CDR1 is LNHDA and CDR2 SQIVND (reference sequence). In nucleotides, the CDR3 is TGTGCCAGTAGTACAGGGCCGAACACTGAAGCTTTCTTT. The encoded protein is CASSTGPNTEAFF.

This clonotype was detected many times. CDR3 amino acids: CATSIQREFLEQYF. CDR3 bases: TGTGCCACCAGCATCCAGCGGGAGTTTCTCGAGCAGTACTTC. The chain uses TRBV15 and TRBJ2-7; TRBD2 matches 8 bases. The CDR3 spans 14 residues. CDR1 and CDR2 (germline): LNHNV, YYDKDF (reference sequence). V was clipped by 4 bases and J by 6 bases; unmatched bases: 8.

This clonotype was detected only a few times. The rearrangement joins TRBV18 to TRBJ1-6; D is unresolved. The CDR3 is made up of 15 amino acids. V shed 3 bases and J shed 10 bases, with 16 bases lying between them. Germline CDR1 and CDR2: KGHSH and LQKENI. For the CDR3, the DNA is TGTGCCAGCTCACCGGAGAGGGTGGAGGTCTCACCCCTCCACTTT. Its translation is CASSPERVEVSPLHF.

The sample holds many counts of this clonotype. This chain connects TRBV10-3 to TRBJ1-6, with D perhaps TRBD1 (5 bases). Looked up from germline, CDR1 is ENHRY and CDR2 is SYGVKD. This CDR3 region has 11 residues. V lost 11 bases, J lost 18 bases, and 20 bases lay in between. CDR3 loop: CAASSGRDGHF. CDR3 nucleotides: TGTGCCGCATCAAGTGGGAGGGACGGCCACTTT.

V usage is TRBV2 and J usage is TRBJ1-4; D might be TRBD1 (5 bases). V was cut by 11 bases and J by 8 bases, with 15 bases left in between. The CDR3 extends over 12 amino acids. Germline-derived CDR1 and CDR2 are SNHLY and FYNNEI. CDR3 DNA sequence: TGTGCCGGGAGCGGGGGGATGGAAAAACTGTTTTTT. It translates to CAGSGGMEKLFF.